This T cell receptor beta chain is from a study of OX40 agonist ivuxolimab in advanced cancers. The germline gives CDR1 SEHNR, CDR2 FQNEAQ (reference sequence). The V and J ends lost 4 bases and 0 bases, in that order; junction bases with no gene match: 7. The CDR3 length is 17 residues. Study-wide results and caveats: Within 6 weeks, CD4+ and CD8+ blood T cells expanded clonally at 0.1 to 3.0 mg/kg.

TCRdb's copy holds only in-frame clones and misses some; the assay was immunoSEQ multiplex PCR. The sample has 74,000 or so clones; approximately 92% are singletons. Note on this clone: Its antigen is not identified.

The receptor was isolated from an adult with an advanced solid tumor such as melanoma, head and neck, liver or kidney cancer. The chain employs TRBV7-9 and TRBJ2-3; 10 nucleotides align to TRBD2. The starting material was CD4+ or CD8+ T cells sorted from blood, obtained in a trial of the OX40 agonist ivuxolimab. The CDR3: CASSSFLAGGSTDTQYF. The CDR3 coding sequence is TGTGCCAGCAGCTCATTTTTAGCGGGGGGAAGCACAGATACGCAGTATTTT.